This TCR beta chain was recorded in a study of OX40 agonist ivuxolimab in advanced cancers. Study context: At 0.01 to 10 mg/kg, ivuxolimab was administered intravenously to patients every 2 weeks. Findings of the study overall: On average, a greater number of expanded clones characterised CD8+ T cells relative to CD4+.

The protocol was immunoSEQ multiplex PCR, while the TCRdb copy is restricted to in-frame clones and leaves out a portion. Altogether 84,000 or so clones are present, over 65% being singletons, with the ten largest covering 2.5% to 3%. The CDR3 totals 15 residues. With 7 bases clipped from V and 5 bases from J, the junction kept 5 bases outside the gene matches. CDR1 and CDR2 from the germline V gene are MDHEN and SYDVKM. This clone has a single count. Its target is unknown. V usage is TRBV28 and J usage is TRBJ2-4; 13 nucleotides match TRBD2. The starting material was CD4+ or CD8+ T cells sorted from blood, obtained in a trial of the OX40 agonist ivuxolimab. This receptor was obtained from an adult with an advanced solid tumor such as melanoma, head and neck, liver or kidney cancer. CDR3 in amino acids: CASTLAGGLQNIQYF. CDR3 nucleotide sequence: TGTGCCAGCACACTAGCGGGGGGGCTCCAAAACATTCAGTACTTC.